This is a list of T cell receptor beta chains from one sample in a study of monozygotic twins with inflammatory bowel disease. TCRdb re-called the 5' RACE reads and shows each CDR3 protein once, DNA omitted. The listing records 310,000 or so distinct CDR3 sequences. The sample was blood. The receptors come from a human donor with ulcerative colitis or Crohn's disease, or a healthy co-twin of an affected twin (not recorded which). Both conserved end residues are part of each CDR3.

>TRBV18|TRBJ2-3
CASSPGLVSTDTQNF
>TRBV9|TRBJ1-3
CASRPGQGGSGNTIYF
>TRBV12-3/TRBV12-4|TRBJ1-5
CASSLVEDQPQHF
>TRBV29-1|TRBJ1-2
CSVRGGATNYGYTF
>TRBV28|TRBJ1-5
CASRPTTGGVYSNQPQHF
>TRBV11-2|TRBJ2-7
CASTTEALKLAGSSYEQYF
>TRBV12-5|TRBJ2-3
CASAPPTGTGGTDTQYF
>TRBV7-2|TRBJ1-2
CASSLRSQGGANYGYTF
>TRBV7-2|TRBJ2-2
CASSLGGPTNTGELFF
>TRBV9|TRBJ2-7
CASSVGSGSPPTYEQYF
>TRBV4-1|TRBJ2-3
CASSQLGAQYF
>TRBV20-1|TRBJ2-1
CSARSNPSRNEQFF
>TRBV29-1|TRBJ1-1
CSVRPGPLNTEAFF
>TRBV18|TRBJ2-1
CASSPGTEAYNEQFF
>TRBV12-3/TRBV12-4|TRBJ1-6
CASSLTGNSPLHF
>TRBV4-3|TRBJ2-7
CASSHDDRGGEQYF
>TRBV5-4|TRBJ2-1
CASSQRLAGGNDEQFF
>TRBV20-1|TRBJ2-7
CSARGGVSYEQYF
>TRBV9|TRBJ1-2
CASSAGTGTESYTF
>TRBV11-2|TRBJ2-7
CASSLDRLAGGGNYEQYF
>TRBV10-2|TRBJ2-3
CASSPDYGGTQYF
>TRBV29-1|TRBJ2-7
CSVGAPGQGKPYEQYF
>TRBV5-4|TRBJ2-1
CASSQRLRTSGINEQFF
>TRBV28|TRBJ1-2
CASSRNPRGYTF
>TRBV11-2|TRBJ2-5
CASNPWPAIAETQYF
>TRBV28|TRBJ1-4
CASRTSGTEKLFF